This TCR beta chain was found in a study of shared clonotypes between healthy human individuals. Looking at the study overall: Researchers drew samples from two women and three men aged 18 to 49.

CDR3 length: 17 residues. V was pared by 3 bases and J by 4 bases, with 22 bases between. Germline V CDR1 and CDR2: GTSNPN, SVGIG (reference sequence). Clones were read by immunoSEQ multiplex PCR, and TCRdb kept only the in-frame ones, dropping some. Of over 1.4 million clones in the sample, 95% to 97% are singletons; the top ten hold over 1%. Of note for this clone: What it recognizes is unknown.

Study-wide results and caveats: The study sampled only blood, and tissue repertoires likely differ.

Material: naive CD4+ T cells sorted from blood. The subset denotes: CD45RA+ positively selected. The receptor was isolated from a man aged 30 to 39 in good health. V usage is TRBV30 and J usage is TRBJ1-5; tentative D call: TRBD1 (5 bases). Here the CDR3 reads CAWSSRGPGPTNQPQHF. The CDR3 coding sequence is TGTGCCTGGAGCTCCCGGGGTCCGGGACCGACAAATCAGCCCCAGCATTTT.